This T cell receptor beta chain stems from a study of blood T cell repertoires in COVID-19. Method: immunoSEQ multiplex PCR; TCRdb's copy keeps in-frame clones and lacks some. The sample records around 140,000 clones, roughly four fifths being singletons. Sequenced sample: peripheral blood. The TCR sequence derives from a human donor in a cohort sampled during active COVID-19.

The CDR3 region is CASSPGSGLAVLRQYF. CDR3 bases: TGTGCCAGCAGCCCAGGGTCGGGACTAGCGGTTTTGCGGCAGTATTTT. The rearrangement links TRBV3-1 (or the pseudogene TRBV3-2) to TRBJ2-3, with TRBD2 matching over 11 bases. The CDR3 runs to 16 residues. V lost 4 bases to trimming and J lost 11 bases; unmatched junction nucleotides: 14. Germline V gene lookup returns CDR1 LGHDT and CDR2 YNNKEL (reference sequence).